Below, 11 T cell receptor beta chains from the same sample are listed, as sequenced in a study of OX40 agonist ivuxolimab in advanced cancers. Assay used: immunoSEQ multiplex PCR; TCRdb lists only in-frame clones, some missing. This sample yields approximately 49,000 clones, of which 85% are seen a single time; roughly 20% belongs to the top ten. Source: CD4+ or CD8+ T cells sorted from blood, taken in a trial of the OX40 agonist ivuxolimab. These receptor sequences come from an adult with an advanced solid tumor such as melanoma, head and neck, liver or kidney cancer.

V and J are TRBV10-2 and TRBJ1-1; D gene ambiguous. CDR3 length equals 16 residues. Trimming took 8 bases from V and 1 from J, leaving 20 bases between them. Germline V gene lookup returns CDR1 WSHSY and CDR2 SAAADI. The CDR3 DNA sequence: TGCGCCAGCGGCGTGGGTCCAGGCCGAAAGAACACTGAAGCTTTCTTT. Protein: CASGVGPGRKNTEAFF.

The sample holds one count of this clone. The CDR3 DNA follows: TGTGCCAGCAGCCTTAGCGGGGGGGCAGTCGCAGATACGCAGTATTTT. It yields the protein CASSLSGGAVADTQYF. The rearrangement joins TRBV7-8 to TRBJ2-3; 11 positions match TRBD2. This CDR3 has 16 amino acids. The trim removed 5 bases at V and 4 bases at J, leaving 8 bases unmatched. In germline, CDR1 is SGHVS, CDR2 FQNEAQ.

The chain recombines TRBV9 with TRBJ1-2, with D perhaps TRBD1 (6 bases). V lost 4 bases and J 4 bases, leaving 14 bases between the germline ends. The CDR3 length is 14 residues. Germline CDR1 and CDR2: SGDLS and YYNGEE. CDR3 in amino acids: CASSQPTGTYGYTF. The CDR3 bases are TGTGCCAGCAGCCAACCTACAGGGACCTATGGCTACACCTTC.

This clone was counted a few times. This chain uses TRBV7-9 with TRBJ1-6, with 8 bases fitting TRBD1. The CDR3 length is 15 residues. CDR1 and CDR2 from the germline V gene are SEHNR and FQNEAQ (reference sequence). V shed 5 bases, J shed 7 bases, and the junction held 7 bases outside the gene matches. Here the CDR3 reads CASSPRTGSNSPLHF. The CDR3 DNA sequence: TGTGCCAGCAGCCCCCGGACAGGGTCAAATTCACCCCTCCACTTT.

The V and J genes are TRBV7-8 and TRBJ2-7; a weak D match, TRBD1 (5 bases). The CDR3 is made up of 14 amino acids. Germline V gene lookup returns CDR1 SGHVS and CDR2 FQNEAQ. V shed 2 bases and J shed 5 bases, with 13 bases lying between them. CDR3 in DNA: TGTGCCAGCAGCTTAAGGGGTCAGGGCGACGAGCAGTACTTC. Its protein product is CASSLRGQGDEQYF.

The V gene is TRBV7-3, the J gene TRBJ2-3; D may be TRBD1 (5 bases). This CDR3 region has 16 residues. CDR1 is SGHTA, CDR2 FQGTGA, per germline. V gave up 4 bases and J gave up 1 base, with 15 bases separating them. CDR3 region: CASSSTGPAGTDTQYF. CDR3 DNA sequence: TGTGCCAGCAGCTCCACAGGTCCCGCGGGCACAGATACGCAGTATTTT.

V is TRBV28 and J is TRBJ2-1; 8 nucleotides align to TRBD1. CDR1 is MDHEN and CDR2 is SYDVKM in the germline V gene. The V gene end was trimmed by 5 bases and the J gene end by 0 bases; junction bases not matched to a gene: 6. The CDR3 totals 16 residues. In DNA, the CDR3 is TGTGCCAGCAGTGGAACCACAGGGGGCTCCTACAATGAGCAGTTCTTC. It encodes CASSGTTGGSYNEQFF.

The V and J genes are TRBV30 and TRBJ1-3, with D perhaps TRBD1 (5 bases). The germline V gene encodes CDR1 GTSNPN and CDR2 SVGIG (reference sequence). Between the trimmed V and J ends, which lost 2 bases and 1 base, there was a span of 21 bases. The CDR3 extends over 18 amino acids. DNA of the CDR3: TGTGCCTGGAGTCCCTCGGACAAGAGGGCAATTTCTGGAAACACCATATATTTT. This encodes CAWSPSDKRAISGNTIYF.

The V gene is TRBV5-1, the J gene TRBJ2-6; D possibly corresponds to TRBD2 (6 bases). The CDR3 runs to 18 residues. In germline, CDR1 is SGHRS, CDR2 YFSETQ. The ends were cut back, 8 bases at V and 0 bases at J, with 21 bases in the middle. The CDR3 is CARDVDREVNSGANVLTF. CDR3 nucleotide sequence: TGCGCCAGGGACGTTGATAGGGAGGTAAACTCTGGGGCCAACGTCCTGACTTTC.

The rearrangement uses TRBV27 and TRBJ1-1, with D possibly being TRBD1 (5 bases). Germline CDR1 is MNHEY and CDR2 is SMNVEV (reference sequence). The CDR3 extends over 15 amino acids. The V end lost 0 bases, the J end lost 4 bases, and 12 bases lay between the germline ends. The CDR3 reads CASSLSGEGVTEAFF. CDR3 in DNA: TGTGCCAGCAGTTTATCGGGGGAAGGAGTCACTGAAGCTTTCTTT.

This chain uses TRBV9 with TRBJ2-2; D is possibly TRBD2 (5 bases). Germline loops: CDR1 SGDLS, CDR2 YYNGEE. Between the trimmed V and J ends, which lost 4 bases and 5 bases, there was a span of 18 bases. This CDR3 region has 16 residues. The CDR3 loop reads CASSLQRDSGTGELFF. The DNA of the CDR3 is TGTGCCAGCAGCCTGCAGCGTGATTCGGGGACCGGGGAGCTGTTTTTT.